Below are 28 T cell receptor beta chains sequenced from a single sample in a study of shared clonotypes between healthy human individuals. Assay: immunoSEQ multiplex PCR; the TCRdb copy retains only in-frame clones and omits some. This table has 2.3 million or so clones, 93% appearing once. Sequencing was done on a sample of naive CD4+ T cells from PBMCs. The sample's subset: CD45RA+ positively selected. The receptors were gathered from a man aged 18 to 30 in good health. Some clones in this sample may be carry-over from other donors' samples.

The rearrangement links TRBV28 to TRBJ2-3, with D perhaps assigned TRBD1 or TRBD2 (5 bases each). This CDR3 has 18 amino acids. CDR1 is MDHEN and CDR2 is SYDVKM in the germline V gene. Trimming took off 8 bases at V and 4 bases at J, with 28 bases between the two ends. The CDR3 sequence is CASLTLKYRDLGSDTQYF. The CDR3 DNA sequence: TGTGCCAGCCTTACACTAAAATACCGGGACCTAGGTTCAGATACGCAGTATTTT.

Comment on this clone: Other DNA sequences in the same sample also yield this CDR3. The rearrangement uses TRBV11-2 and TRBJ2-7, with 10 bases identical to TRBD2. This CDR3 contains 15 residues. With V trimmed by 5 bases and J by 4 bases, 8 bases remained unmatched. The germline V gene has CDR1 SGHAT and CDR2 FQNNGV. The CDR3 is CASSLGLAGVYEQYF. The CDR3, as DNA: TGTGCCAGCAGCCTCGGTCTAGCGGGAGTTTACGAGCAGTACTTC.

The chain is built from TRBV19 and TRBJ2-1, with no clear D. CDR3 length: 14 amino acids. CDR1 and CDR2 (germline): LNHDA, SQIVND (reference sequence). V dropped 4 bases and J dropped 8 bases, with 15 bases sitting between them. The CDR3: CASSNLSPGHEQFF. The DNA of the CDR3 is TGTGCCAGTAGTAATCTGTCTCCGGGCCATGAGCAGTTCTTC.

The gene calls are TRBV12-1 and TRBJ1-2; the table's D call TRBD1 went unverified against the DNA. TRBV12-1 is labeled a pseudogene. This CDR3 contains 14 residues. CDR3 residues: CASSSRTGTYGYTF. CDR3 DNA sequence: TGTGCCAGCAGCTCGCGGACAGGGACCTATGGCTACACCTTC.

The chain carries TRBV6-5 and TRBJ2-7; TRBD2 matches 15 bases. V lost 4 bases and J lost 5; bases outside the gene matches: 6. CDR1 and CDR2 from the germline V gene are MNHEY and SVGAGI. The CDR3 contains 16 residues. CDR3 DNA sequence: TGTGCCAGCAGTTGGGGACTAGCGGGAGGTCCTAACGAGCAGTACTTC. It yields the protein CASSWGLAGGPNEQYF.

With regard to this clone: The same CDR3 also results from other DNA sequences found in this sample. The V gene is TRBV2, the J gene TRBJ1-5, with 8 nucleotides matching TRBD1. Trimming at V came to 3 bases and at J to 4 bases, leaving 2 bases not matched to a gene. The CDR3 consists of 14 residues. The V gene's germline CDR1 is SNHLY and CDR2 FYNNEI. The CDR3 loop is CASSDRTGNQPQHF. The CDR3 DNA is TGTGCCAGCAGTGACAGGACAGGGAATCAGCCCCAGCATTTT.

This chain links TRBV30 with TRBJ1-1, with D unresolved. Germline loops: CDR1 GTSNPN, CDR2 SVGIG (reference sequence). CDR3 length: 10 amino acids. The CDR3 sequence is CARERTEAFF. CDR3 nucleotide sequence: TGTGCGAGGGAGAGGACTGAAGCTTTCTTT.

The genes are TRBV7-2 and TRBJ2-7; D remains ambiguous. Trimming pared 4 bases from V and 4 bases from J, leaving 11 bases between. The germline gives CDR1 SGHTA, CDR2 FQGNSA. The CDR3 has 13 amino acids. The CDR3 loop is CASSSRWGYEQYF. The CDR3 DNA reads as TGTGCCAGCAGCTCTAGGTGGGGATACGAGCAGTACTTC. Full variable domain (remainder filled in from reference TRBV7-2 and TRBJ2-7): GAGVSQSPSNKVTEKGKDVELRCDPISGHTALYWYRQSLGQGLEFLIYFQGNSAPDKSGLPSDRFSAERTGGSVSTLTIQRTQQEDSAVYLCASSSRWGYEQYFGPGTRLTVT.

The V call is TRBV11-2, the J call TRBJ1-2, with D tentatively TRBD1 (6 bases). Germline lookup yields CDR1 SGHAT and CDR2 FQNNGV. This CDR3 contains 14 residues. The V end lost 0 bases, the J end lost 7 bases, and 12 bases lay between the germline ends. CDR3 sequence (DNA): TGTGCCAGCAGCTTAGATGGCAGGGGCGGTGGCTACACCTTC. As protein: CASSLDGRGGGYTF.

This clone was seen a single time. This chain uses TRBV5-6 with TRBJ2-5; D perhaps matches TRBD2 (5 bases). This CDR3 region has 14 residues. The V gene lost 3 bases and the J gene lost 5 bases, with 14 bases spanning the gap. CDR1 is SGHDT and CDR2 is YYEEEE in the germline V gene. Here the CDR3 DNA reads TGTGCCAGCAGCTCCCCGGGAAGAGGGGAGACCCAGTACTTC. This gives the protein CASSSPGRGETQYF.

This chain joins TRBV5-1 and TRBJ2-7; no clear D gene. Germline V lookup: CDR1 SGHRS, CDR2 YFSETQ. CDR3 length: 14 amino acids. Trimming took 3 bases from V and 5 from J, leaving 15 bases between them. This CDR3 reads CASSSGQENHEQYF. In DNA form, the CDR3 reads TGCGCCAGCAGCTCCGGCCAGGAGAACCACGAGCAGTACTTC.

The V gene is TRBV7-8, the J gene TRBJ2-5; 8 bases map to TRBD2. CDR3 length: 15 residues. Per the germline V gene, CDR1 is SGHVS and CDR2 is FQNEAQ. Unmatched junction bases numbered 12, after V lost 3 bases and J lost 9 bases. The CDR3: CASSFREGASGSQYF. The CDR3 DNA is TGTGCCAGCAGCTTTCGGGAGGGCGCCTCGGGGTCCCAGTACTTC.

V and J are TRBV6-6 and TRBJ2-3; possibly TRBD2 for D (6 bases). Trimming pared 6 bases from V and 2 bases from J, leaving 12 bases between. This CDR3 has 14 residues. CDR1 and CDR2 (germline): MNHNY, SVGAGI (reference sequence). CDR3 coding DNA: TGTGCCAGCAGCTCGGGCGGGACCACAGATACGCAGTATTTT. Its translation is CASSSGGTTDTQYF.

This sequence joins TRBV7-8 and TRBJ1-2; D is uncertain. Germline V CDR1 and CDR2: SGHVS, FQNEAQ. The CDR3 covers 15 residues. V was pared by 5 bases and J by 4 bases, with 17 bases between. The DNA of the CDR3 is TGTGCCAGCAGCCCTGATGAGGCTGGCGCCTATGGCTACACCTTC. Translation gives CASSPDEAGAYGYTF.

This clone was observed a single time. The chain employs TRBV4-3 and TRBJ2-7; D is undetermined. V lost 1 base, J lost 5 bases, and 15 bases lay in between. The CDR3 spans 15 residues. Germline CDR1 LGHNA, CDR2 YSLEER. The CDR3 coding sequence is TGCGCCAGCAGCCAAGGGAAGGAAAATTGGGACGAGCAGTACTTC. It specifies CASSQGKENWDEQYF.

The chain employs TRBV5-4 and TRBJ1-2; D is unclear. This CDR3 has 14 amino acids. V was trimmed by 0 bases and J by 5 bases, leaving 11 bases between them. Germline values: CDR1 SGHNT, CDR2 YYREEE (reference sequence). The CDR3 protein is CASSLGLSVYGYTF. CDR3 nucleotide sequence: TGTGCCAGCAGCTTGGGACTGTCGGTGTATGGCTACACCTTC.

The chain uses TRBV4-1 and TRBJ2-7; TRBD2 is a possible D gene (9 bases). Trimming pared 8 bases from V and 3 bases from J, leaving 32 bases between. Per germline, CDR1 MGHRA and CDR2 YSYEKL. CDR3 length: 19 amino acids. CDR3 protein: CASPGGPLLAGPLGYEQYF. For the CDR3, the DNA is TGCGCCAGCCCAGGGGGCCCTCTACTAGCGGGTCCTCTAGGCTACGAGCAGTACTTC.

This sequence joins TRBV7-2 and TRBJ2-7; D is possibly TRBD2 (6 bases). Looked up from germline, CDR1 is SGHTA and CDR2 is FQGNSA. The V end lost 1 base, the J end lost 6 bases, and 19 bases lay between the germline ends. This CDR3 comprises 16 residues. The CDR3 here is CASSLGGYLALGEQYF. The DNA for the CDR3 is TGTGCCAGCAGCTTAGGGGGCTACCTAGCGCTTGGCGAGCAGTACTTC.

The chain joins TRBV30 to TRBJ2-1; 7 positions match TRBD2. After removal of 5 bases from V and 8 bases from J, the junction contained 12 bases not matched to a gene. The CDR3 sequence is 14 residues long. From germline, CDR1 is GTSNPN and CDR2 SVGIG (reference sequence). The CDR3 spells CAWAASGGRDEQFF. In DNA, the CDR3 is TGTGCCTGGGCCGCTAGCGGAGGCCGGGATGAGCAGTTCTTC.

In regard to this clone: This CDR3 is also generated by other DNA sequences in the sample. V usage is TRBV7-3 and J usage is TRBJ2-5; D perhaps matches TRBD1 (6 bases). The germline V gene encodes CDR1 SGHTA and CDR2 FQGTGA. The CDR3 consists of 13 residues. V was clipped by 5 bases and J by 2 bases, with 9 bases between them. CDR3 region: CASSPGQQETQYF. The CDR3 DNA follows: TGTGCCAGCAGCCCCGGACAGCAAGAGACCCAGTACTTC.

This clone was seen only a few times. The same CDR3 also results from other DNA sequences found in this sample. This chain joins TRBV7-3 and TRBJ2-3; D unclear. V lost 0 bases, J lost 4 bases, and 2 bases lay in between. The V gene's germline CDR1 is SGHTA and CDR2 FQGTGA. This CDR3 has 12 amino acids. CDR3 DNA sequence: TGTGCCAGCAGCTTAACCCCAGATACGCAGTATTTT. Its protein product is CASSLTPDTQYF.

The chain uses TRBV19 and TRBJ2-2; D remains unclear. CDR1 LNHDA and CDR2 SQIVND come from the germline V gene (reference sequence). The CDR3 has 14 amino acids. V lost 2 bases, J lost 1 base, and 5 bases lay in between. CDR3 loop: CASSIPGNTGELFF. CDR3 in DNA: TGTGCCAGTAGTATACCGGGGAACACCGGGGAGCTGTTTTTT.

The chain uses TRBV9 and TRBJ2-7, with TRBD1 identical over 8 bases. With 4 bases clipped from V and 5 bases from J, the junction kept 8 bases outside the gene matches. The CDR3 consists of 14 residues. Germline lookup yields CDR1 SGDLS and CDR2 YYNGEE. CDR3 loop: CASSTDLTGDEQYF. The CDR3 DNA reads TGTGCCAGCAGCACGGATTTGACAGGGGACGAGCAGTACTTC.

The rearrangement joins TRBV11-3 to TRBJ2-7; 11 bases agree with TRBD2. Germline V gene lookup returns CDR1 SGHNT and CDR2 YENEEA. CDR3 length: 16 amino acids. V shed 1 base and J 3 bases; nucleotides not matched to a gene: 5. For the CDR3, the DNA is TGTGCCAGCAGCTTAGCTGGGACTAGCGGCTTCTACGAGCAGTACTTC. This encodes CASSLAGTSGFYEQYF.

This chain connects TRBV28 to TRBJ2-3; 10 bases fit TRBD1. Losses at the gene ends were 4 bases for V and 6 bases for J; bases not matched to a gene: 7. Per the germline V gene, CDR1 is MDHEN and CDR2 is SYDVKM. The CDR3 sequence is 15 residues long. The CDR3 here is CASSSVTGGVDTQYF. The CDR3 DNA sequence: TGTGCCAGCAGTTCGGTGACAGGGGGCGTGGATACGCAGTATTTT.

The chain uses TRBV25-1 and TRBJ2-5, with D possibly TRBD1 on 6 matching bases. The V gene lost 1 base and the J gene lost 7 bases, with 16 bases spanning the gap. The CDR3 covers 15 residues. Germline V lookup: CDR1 MGHDK, CDR2 SYGVNS. CDR3 coding DNA: TGTGCCAGCAGTGAATTAGGGACATTCGGAGGGACCCAGTACTTC. This codes for CASSELGTFGGTQYF.

On this clone: Other nucleotide sequences in the sample specify the same CDR3. CDR3 coding DNA: TGTGCCAGCAGCTTGGACCCGGGCGAGACCCAGTACTTC. Amino acid sequence: CASSLDPGETQYF. The chain combines TRBV7-2 with TRBJ2-5; no clear D gene. Germline V CDR1 and CDR2: SGHTA, FQGNSA. V gave up 3 bases and J gave up 5 bases, with 10 bases separating them. CDR3 length: 13 residues.

The chain couples TRBV6-1 to TRBJ2-1, with 9 nucleotides matching TRBD2. V shed 1 base and J 9 bases; nucleotides not matched to a gene: 10. CDR1 and CDR2 (germline): MNHNS, SASEGT. The CDR3 has 16 amino acids. CDR3: CASSEGASGMYGEQFF. CDR3 coding DNA: TGTGCCAGCAGTGAAGGGGCTAGCGGGATGTATGGTGAGCAGTTCTTC.